This T cell receptor (beta chain) was sequenced in a study of blood T cell repertoires in COVID-19. As for the study in general: The United States, Italy and Spain provided the acute and convalescent COVID-19 samples. Nucleic acid was either cDNA or gDNA, and it came from T cells, B-cell-depleted T cells, or PBMCs.

This clone was observed once. The table came from immunoSEQ multiplex PCR; TCRdb's copy has only in-frame clones and leaves some out. The data show some 51,000 clones, around 90% seen once. The V end lost 6 bases, the J end lost 2 bases, and 11 bases lay between the germline ends. CDR3 size: 13 residues. The V gene's germline CDR1 is ENHRY and CDR2 SYGVKD. Sequencing used peripheral blood. The TCR sequence derives from a man between 45 and 60 years old with acute or convalescent COVID-19. The chain couples TRBV10-3 to TRBJ2-7, with a possible D match to TRBD1 (5 bases). The CDR3 region is CAIRGQGTYEQYF. The CDR3 DNA reads as TGTGCCATCAGGGGCCAGGGAACCTACGAGCAGTACTTC.